A selection of T cell receptor beta chains follows, all from one sample in a study of control samples from healthy donors and cancer patients. Measured with immunoSEQ multiplex PCR; TCRdb has only the in-frame clones, and not every one. The sample has fewer than 150,000 clones, more than 80% seen once. Sequencing was performed on blood. Receptors originate from a man between 18 and 35 years old in good health. Each CDR3 is given with its conserved first and last residue. A D gene is named only where the DNA matches it firmly. The size entry is marked missing in some rows and otherwise reads once, few, many or a size class.

V gene	clone size	D gene	J gene	CDR3 DNA	CDR3 protein
TRBV7-9	.	.	TRBJ2-3	TGTGCCAGCAGCTTAGAGGGGCCCCAGGATACGCAGTATTTT	CASSLEGPQDTQYF
TRBV12-5	.	TRBD1	TRBJ2-1	TGTGCTAGTGGTTTGGGACAGGGCTACAATGAGCAGTTCTTC	CASGLGQGYNEQFF
TRBV5-1	once	TRBD2	TRBJ2-2	TGCGCCAGCAGCGGGAAACTAGCGGTGAACACCGGGGAGCTGTTTTTT	CASSGKLAVNTGELFF
TRBV9	.	TRBD2	TRBJ2-5	TGTGCCAGCAGCGCCGGGACTAGCGGGGGTGCACCCCAAGAGACCCAGTACTTC	CASSAGTSGGAPQETQYF
TRBV25-1	.	.	TRBJ1-5	TGTGCCAGCAGTTTAGGAAGCAATCAGCCCCAGCATTTT	CASSLGSNQPQHF
TRBV7-9	.	TRBD1	TRBJ1-5	TGTGCCAGCAGACGGACAGGGGGCGATCAGCCCCAGCATTTT	CASRRTGGDQPQHF
TRBV12-3/TRBV12-4	.	TRBD1	TRBJ1-1	TGTGCCAGCAGTTTTGACAGGGCGCCTGAAGCTTTCTTT	CASSFDRAPEAFF
TRBV27	.	TRBD2	TRBJ2-5	TGTGCCAGCAGAGGACTAGCGGGAGGTATGAAGACCCAGTACTTC	CASRGLAGGMKTQYF
TRBV11-3	.	.	TRBJ1-1	TGTGCCAGCAGCCCAGGGGATATCGGGAAACACACTGAAGCTTTCTTT	CASSPGDIGKHTEAFF
TRBV19	once	TRBD1	TRBJ1-3	TGTGCCACCTTAGGACAGGGGCTTGGAAACACCATATATTTT	CATLGQGLGNTIYF
TRBV24-1	.	.	TRBJ2-5	TGTGCCACCAGTAGGGGAGGTCAAGAGACCCAGTACTTC	CATSRGGQETQYF
TRBV11-2	once	TRBD1	TRBJ1-2	TGTGCCAGCAGCTCCCGGACAGGCTCTGGAGGCTACACCTTC	CASSSRTGSGGYTF
TRBV5-4	.	.	TRBJ1-3	TGTGCCAGCAGCTTGGGGGGCCTAGAATCTGGAAACACCATATATTTT	CASSLGGLESGNTIYF
TRBV6-5	.	.	TRBJ2-2	TGTGCCAGCAGGTCGGACAGTTTACACACCGGGGAGCTGTTTTTT	CASRSDSLHTGELFF
TRBV6-5	.	.	TRBJ1-5	TGTGCCAGCAGGGGGGACAATTTGGAACCCCAGCATTTT	CASRGDNLEPQHF
TRBV12-1	.	.	TRBJ2-2	TGTGCCACCCTACCCGGGACTAGCACACTTAACAGGGGCACCGGGGAGCTGTTTTTT	CATLPGTSTLNRGTGELFF
TRBV23-1	.	.	TRBJ2-1	TGCGCTCAAAATGAGCAGTTCTTC	CAQNEQFF
TRBV4-1	.	TRBD2	TRBJ2-3	TGCGCCAGCAGCCAAGAAGGGACTAGTTTTAGGACAGATACGCAGTATTTT	CASSQEGTSFRTDTQYF
TRBV6-2/TRBV6-3	.	.	TRBJ2-5	TGTGCCAGCAGCATAGGACAGCCCCAAGAGACCCAGTACTTC	CASSIGQPQETQYF
TRBV3-1/TRBV3-2	.	.	TRBJ1-3	TGTGCCAGCAGCCTGCAGAAGGGGGCTGGAAACACCATATATTTT	CASSLQKGAGNTIYF
TRBV6-6	.	.	TRBJ2-5	TGTGCCAGCAGTCCGCTACCGAAGACAGGTCACCAAGAGACCCAGTACTTC	CASSPLPKTGHQETQYF
TRBV9	.	.	TRBJ2-3	TGTGCCAGCAGCGGCGGGCTGGATACGCAGTATTTT	CASSGGLDTQYF
TRBV6-5	.	.	TRBJ1-6	TGTGCCGTAACAATGGGGGTGGTGTCACCCCTCCACTTT	CAVTMGVVSPLHF
TRBV29-1	.	.	TRBJ2-7	TGCAGCGTTGAAGCGGCGGACCCCTACGAGCAGTACTTC	CSVEAADPYEQYF
TRBV11-3	.	TRBD1	TRBJ2-3	TGTGCCAGCAGCAGCCGGGACAGGACCACAGATACGCAGTATTTT	CASSSRDRTTDTQYF
TRBV28	.	.	TRBJ1-5	TGTGCCAGCAGTACCGACAGGAATCAGCCCCAGCATTTT	CASSTDRNQPQHF
TRBV6-5	.	.	TRBJ2-1	TGTGCCAGCAGTTACTTGGATGAGCAGTTCTTC	CASSYLDEQFF
TRBV3-1/TRBV3-2	.	TRBD2	TRBJ2-2	TGTGCCAGCAGGCCCGGGGGGGTCTACACCGGGGAGCTGTTTTTT	CASRPGGVYTGELFF
TRBV5-4	.	TRBD2	TRBJ2-1	TGTGCCAGCAGCGGGCCTAGCGGGATATACAATGAGCAGTTCTTC	CASSGPSGIYNEQFF
TRBV5-6	.	.	TRBJ1-2	TGTGCCAGCAGATATCGGGACACACTAGGCTATGGCTACACCTTC	CASRYRDTLGYGYTF
TRBV6-6	.	TRBD1	TRBJ2-7	TGTGCCAGCAGTCTCATACCGCGGACAGGGGGTCCCTACGAGCAGTACTTC	CASSLIPRTGGPYEQYF
TRBV2	.	TRBD1	TRBJ2-1	TGTGCCAGCACCGGTACAGGGGGGTGGGGGCAGTTCTTC	CASTGTGGWGQFF
TRBV27	.	TRBD1	TRBJ1-5	TGTGCCAGCAGTTCAGCCGCTTTGACAGGGGGCATCAATCAGCCCCAGCATTTT	CASSSAALTGGINQPQHF
TRBV7-9	few	.	TRBJ1-6	TGTGCCAGCAGCTTAGTAAGCTCCTATAATTCACCCCTCCACTTT	CASSLVSSYNSPLHF
TRBV2	.	.	TRBJ2-2	TGTGCCAGCAGGAGAGGACAGTCCGAAACCGGGGAGCTGTTTTTT	CASRRGQSETGELFF
TRBV5-5	.	TRBD1	TRBJ2-7	TGTGCCAGCAGCTCCTCGGGACAGGGGGCCTACGAGCAGTACTTC	CASSSSGQGAYEQYF
TRBV4-1	.	.	TRBJ2-7	TGCGCCAGCAGCTTATGGACGGGGTACGAGCAGTACTTC	CASSLWTGYEQYF
TRBV5-1	.	TRBD1	TRBJ1-4	TGCGCCAGCAGCTTGGGGGGACAGGGGTTTGAAAAACTGTTTTTT	CASSLGGQGFEKLFF
TRBV30	once	TRBD1	TRBJ1-1	TGTGCCTGGACTTCCAGGGGGTGGGGGGTTAATGAAGCTTTCTTT	CAWTSRGWGVNEAFF
TRBV4-3	.	TRBD2	TRBJ2-1	TGCGCCAGCAGCCAGCAAGCGGGAGGGCCTCGGTCCTACAATGAGCAGTTCTTC	CASSQQAGGPRSYNEQFF
TRBV5-6	.	TRBD1	TRBJ1-2	TGTGCCAGCAGCTTGGGCGACAGGGACGGCTACACCTTC	CASSLGDRDGYTF
TRBV28	.	TRBD2	TRBJ2-3	TGTGCCAGCAGGGGAGCGGGGGGGAGCACAGATACGCAGTATTTT	CASRGAGGSTDTQYF
TRBV23-1	.	TRBD1	TRBJ1-2	TGCGCCAGCAGTCAGGGGGACAGAATATACTTCTATGGCTACACCTTC	CASSQGDRIYFYGYTF
TRBV29-1	.	TRBD1	TRBJ1-1	TGCAGCGTTCCAGGGGGTTCTGAAGCTTTCTTT	CSVPGGSEAFF
TRBV5-8	.	.	TRBJ2-1	TGTGCCAGCAGCTTGGGTCGAAATGAGCAGTTCTTC	CASSLGRNEQFF